One and the same sample provided the 15 T cell receptor beta chains below, sequenced in a study of OX40 agonist ivuxolimab in advanced cancers. Measured with immunoSEQ multiplex PCR; TCRdb has only the in-frame clones, and not every one. The sample contains about 68,000 clones, 90% to 95% of which appear only once. The specimen comprised CD4+ or CD8+ T cells sorted from blood, sampled in a trial of the OX40 agonist ivuxolimab. The receptors shown here come from an adult with an advanced solid tumor such as melanoma, head and neck, liver or kidney cancer.

This CDR3 is CASSQDRIAGASTDTQYF. The CDR3 nucleotides read TGCGCCAGCAGCCAAGATCGGATAGCGGGGGCTAGCACAGATACGCAGTATTTT. V usage is TRBV4-1 and J usage is TRBJ2-3, with 9 positions matching TRBD2. With 0 bases clipped from V and 0 bases from J, the junction kept 7 bases outside the gene matches. The germline CDR1 and CDR2 sequences are MGHRA and YSYEKL. The CDR3 spans 18 residues.

This clone was seen a few times. The rearrangement joins TRBV7-6 to TRBJ2-1; 9 bases are a match to TRBD2. V lost 5 bases to trimming and J lost 10 bases; unmatched junction nucleotides: 6. The CDR3 totals 13 residues. Germline CDR1 SGHVS, CDR2 FNYEAQ. The CDR3 protein is CASSQPSGGEQFF. The CDR3 coding sequence is TGTGCCAGCAGCCAACCCAGCGGGGGGGAGCAGTTCTTC.

This chain uses TRBV19 with TRBJ1-2, with D uncertain. V lost 8 bases, J lost 2 bases, and 9 bases lay in between. Germline V gives CDR1 LNHDA, CDR2 SQIVND (reference sequence). The CDR3 consists of 12 residues. The CDR3 DNA reads as TGTGCCAGTGCTGACGGAAACTATGGCTACACCTTC. Protein product: CASADGNYGYTF.

The rearrangement joins TRBV13 to TRBJ1-3; 9 nucleotides match TRBD1. CDR1 PRHDT and CDR2 FYEKMQ come from the germline V gene (reference sequence). The CDR3 extends over 13 amino acids. With 5 bases clipped from V and 7 bases from J, the junction kept 3 bases outside the gene matches. The CDR3 coding sequence is TGTGCCAGCAGCACCGGACAGGGGAACACCATATATTTT. It specifies CASSTGQGNTIYF.

The chain employs TRBV19 and TRBJ2-7, with D perhaps TRBD1 or TRBD2 (6 bases each). The germline V gene has CDR1 LNHDA and CDR2 SQIVND (reference sequence). The CDR3 length is 14 residues. Trimming stripped 3 bases from V and 6 bases from J, with 15 bases between. The CDR3 coding sequence is TGTGCCAGTAGTATCCGGGGGCGCGGATCCGAGCAGTACTTC. Its protein is CASSIRGRGSEQYF.

The chain couples TRBV30 to TRBJ1-1; D is uncertain. This CDR3 spans 13 amino acids. Germline V lookup: CDR1 GTSNPN, CDR2 SVGIG (reference sequence). Trimming shortened V by 2 bases and J by 5 bases, and 12 bases separated the two germline ends. Here the CDR3 reads CAWSKGLMTEAFF. The CDR3 region has the DNA TGTGCCTGGAGTAAAGGACTGATGACTGAAGCTTTCTTT.

J is TRBJ1-2 and V is TRBV19; D possibly corresponds to TRBD1 (5 bases). V shed 3 bases and J shed 4 bases, with 6 bases lying between them. Germline CDR1 reads LNHDA; CDR2 reads SQIVND (reference sequence). There are 12 residues in the CDR3. CDR3 protein: CASSMGTYGYTF. For the CDR3, the DNA is TGTGCCAGTAGTATGGGGACCTATGGCTACACCTTC.

The V and J genes are TRBV7-3 and TRBJ2-1; 11 bases fit TRBD2. CDR3 length equals 20 residues. Per the germline V gene, CDR1 is SGHTA and CDR2 is FQGTGA. V lost 5 bases to trimming and J lost 0 bases; unmatched junction nucleotides: 15. The CDR3: CASSPRGGLAGMSSYNEQFF. In DNA, the CDR3 is TGTGCCAGCAGCCCCCGAGGCGGACTAGCGGGTATGAGCTCCTACAATGAGCAGTTCTTC. Full variable domain (missing parts from reference TRBV7-3 and TRBJ2-1): GAGVSQTPSNKVTEKGKYVELRCDPISGHTALYWYRQSLGQGPEFLIYFQGTGAADDSGLPNDRFFAVRPEGSVSTLKIQRTERGDSAVYLCASSPRGGLAGMSSYNEQFFGPGTRLTVL.

The chain uses TRBV5-1 and TRBJ1-3, with 10 bases identical to TRBD1. The CDR3 is made up of 14 amino acids. From germline, CDR1 is SGHRS and CDR2 YFSETQ. V lost 4 bases and J lost 4; bases outside the gene matches: 2. CDR3 DNA: TGCGCCAGCAGCCCGGGACAGGGGGGAAACACCATATATTTT. It translates to CASSPGQGGNTIYF.

The chain has TRBV27 and TRBJ2-7; 7 nucleotides match TRBD1. This CDR3 spans 15 amino acids. Trimming took 4 bases from V and 3 from J; bases not matched to a gene: 9. Germline values: CDR1 MNHEY, CDR2 SMNVEV (reference sequence). DNA of the CDR3: TGTGCCAGCAGTTCGAAGAAAGGGACAGTCTACGAGCAGTACTTC. It is translated as CASSSKKGTVYEQYF.

This clone appeared once. The V and J genes are TRBV14 and TRBJ1-4, with 7 bases lining up with TRBD1. Germline CDR1 SGHDN, CDR2 FVKESK. The trim removed 3 bases at V and 11 bases at J, leaving 6 bases unmatched. The CDR3 sequence is 13 residues long. The CDR3 sequence is CASSQTGSGKLFF. CDR3 DNA: TGTGCCAGCAGCCAGACAGGGTCGGGGAAACTGTTTTTT.

V gene TRBV5-1 combines with J gene TRBJ2-1, with 9 bases identical to TRBD2. Germline V gene sequence: CDR1 SGHRS, CDR2 YFSETQ. The CDR3 contains 15 residues. V trimming: 2 bases; J trimming: 10 bases; junction bases outside the gene matches: 10. This CDR3 is CASSFASGVPGEQFF. CDR3 coding DNA: TGCGCCAGCAGCTTTGCTAGCGGGGTGCCGGGGGAGCAGTTCTTC.

V and J are TRBV6-4 and TRBJ2-2, with D unresolved. The CDR3 consists of 14 residues. With 6 bases removed from V and 6 bases from J, the gap between germline ends came to 14 bases. The V gene's germline CDR1 is MRHNA and CDR2 SNTAGT. The CDR3 nucleotides are TGTGCCAGCAGAACCGGGCATGGGCCCGGGGAGCTGTTTTTT. Translation gives CASRTGHGPGELFF.

A remark on this clone: Its ends do not fully match the called genes, so a read error is possible. This chain uses TRBV7-7 with TRBJ1-1; TRBD1 aligns across 7 bases. This CDR3 has 15 amino acids. Germline V CDR1 and CDR2: SSHAT, FNYEAQ (reference sequence). DNA of the CDR3: TGTGCTAGCAGCAGACAGGGAAATGGCTACACTGAAGCTTTCTTT. Amino acids: CASSRQGNGYTEAFF.

The chain carries TRBV28 and TRBJ2-3, with a tentative D call TRBD1 (5 bases). V was pared by 7 bases and J by 6 bases, with 14 bases between. Germline V gene sequence: CDR1 MDHEN, CDR2 SYDVKM. This CDR3 has 13 residues. In DNA form, the CDR3 reads TGTGCCAGCACCCAACCCAGGGTTGATACGCAGTATTTT. Protein sequence: CASTQPRVDTQYF.